This T cell receptor (beta chain) was sequenced for a study of T cells in Graves' hyperthyroidism and ophthalmopathy. Findings and caveats of the study: Among thyroid clonotypes expanded above 0.001, most also appeared in blood. Ophthalmopathy was distinguished from stable hyperthyroidism by 13 V-J signatures.

As concerns this clonotype: Its antigen is still unknown.

Patients aged 18 to 65 with hyperthyroidism were newly diagnosed, with duration under 2 months. The source of the PBMCs was over 8.5 ml of fresh peripheral blood. The CDR3 spans 15 residues. V dropped 3 bases and J dropped 6; count of bases not matched to a gene: 2. CDR1 is LNHDA and CDR2 is SQIVND in the germline V gene (reference sequence). Amplified regions were TCR beta CDR3 sequences from RNA transcripts. During a first-round RT-PCR of the TCR CDR3, the HTBI primer set was used. TCRdb re-called the multiplex PCR reads with MiXCR, one entry per CDR3 protein. The sample shows 650,000 to 700,000 distinct CDR3 sequences, 17% of them seen only once.

This chain links TRBV19 with TRBJ2-3; 14 bases agree with TRBD2. The sequencing sample was made of blood. This sequence was found in a man aged 50-59 years with Graves' hyperthyroidism. CDR3 in amino acids: CASSIGTSGSDTQYF. For the CDR3, the DNA is TGTGCCAGTAGTATTGGGACTAGCGGGAGTGATACGCAGTATTTT.